What follows are 12 T cell receptor beta chains derived from one specimen sequenced in a study of T cell clonotyping in hematopoietic cell transplantation. Produced via immunoSEQ multiplex PCR; TCRdb's table is partial and in-frame only. The repertoire holds fewer than 10,000 clones, with approximately 91% as singletons. This material consisted of peripheral blood mononuclear cells, taken at the time of graft-versus-host disease after allogeneic stem cell transplant. These TCRs come from a male patient aged 55-69 years who had an allogeneic stem cell transplant from a related donor, so the T cells may come from the graft donor. Some clones in this sample may be carry-over from other donors' samples.

This clone was picked up one time. Here the CDR3 reads CVGGEHTEAFF. CDR3 nucleotides: TGTGTAGGGGGGGAGCACACTGAAGCTTTCTTT. The V and J genes are TRBV7-9 and TRBJ1-1; tentatively, D is TRBD1 (6 bases). The CDR3 extends over 11 amino acids. Per the germline V gene, CDR1 is SEHNR and CDR2 is FQNEAQ (reference sequence).

Note on this clone: At one boundary the junction diverges from the germline segment, which might be a read error. The gene calls are TRBV7-7 and TRBJ2-5; TRBD1 matches 10 bases. Germline values: CDR1 SSHAT, CDR2 FNYEAQ (reference sequence). The CDR3 spans 15 residues. This CDR3 reads CASSQRQGAGETQYF. The CDR3 DNA follows: TGTGCTAGCAGCCAAAGACAGGGGGCGGGAGAGACCCAGTACTTC.

In DNA, the CDR3 is TGCAGCGTTGGCGGGGAGGGTGGGTCACCCCTCCACTTT. It yields the protein CSVGGEGGSPLHF. The J gene is TRBJ1-6, the V gene TRBV29-1; D is unclear. The CDR3 runs to 13 residues. The germline V and J ends were trimmed by 4 bases and 10 bases, with 14 bases remaining between them. CDR1 and CDR2 (germline): SQVTM, ANQGSEA.

The chain links TRBV7-3 to TRBJ1-5; D call uncertain. Germline assignment: CDR1 SGHTA and CDR2 FQGTGA. CDR3 length: 13 residues. Trimming shortened V by 0 bases and J by 5 bases, and 5 bases separated the two germline ends. The CDR3 sequence is CASSLTADQPQHF. CDR3 coding DNA: TGTGCCAGCAGCTTAACGGCGGATCAGCCCCAGCATTTT.

The V gene is TRBV15, the J gene TRBJ1-5; D possibly corresponds to TRBD1 (6 bases). V was shortened by 4 bases and J by 3 bases, with 16 bases between the two germline ends. The germline gives CDR1 LNHNV, CDR2 YYDKDF (reference sequence). There are 16 residues in the CDR3. Written as DNA, the CDR3 is TGTGCCACCAGCACCCGCCAGACAGGCTACAATCAGCCCCAGCATTTT. Translated: CATSTRQTGYNQPQHF.

This chain connects TRBV13 to TRBJ2-3; 15 bases agree with TRBD2. Germline-derived CDR1 and CDR2 are PRHDT and FYEKMQ (reference sequence). This CDR3 contains 15 residues. V trimming: 4 bases; J trimming: 6 bases; junction bases outside the gene matches: 2. For the CDR3, the DNA is TGTGCCAGCAGCTCCGGACTAGCGGGGGGGGATACGCAGTATTTT. This sequence encodes CASSSGLAGGDTQYF.

The chain employs TRBV5-1 and TRBJ1-1, with D hard to call. The germline CDR1 and CDR2 sequences are SGHRS and YFSETQ. The CDR3 extends over 14 amino acids. V was pared by 0 bases and J by 3 bases, with 9 bases between. The CDR3 is CASSLALEDTEAFF. DNA of the CDR3: TGCGCCAGCAGCTTGGCCCTGGAGGACACTGAAGCTTTCTTT.

The chain links TRBV7-6 to TRBJ2-2; no clear D. Germline V gene lookup returns CDR1 SGHVS and CDR2 FNYEAQ. The V end was cut by 4 bases, the J end by 4 bases, with 7 bases between. This CDR3 comprises 13 residues. CDR3 sequence (DNA): TGTGCCAGCAGCTCGACGGCCACCGGGGAGCTGTTTTTT. This encodes CASSSTATGELFF.

The rearrangement links TRBV13 to TRBJ2-1, with TRBD2 matching over 8 bases. Germline values: CDR1 PRHDT, CDR2 FYEKMQ (reference sequence). With V trimmed by 5 bases and J by 12 bases, 15 bases remained unmatched. The CDR3 length is 15 residues. CDR3 sequence reads: CASSDLAGMLGRQFF. CDR3 coding DNA: TGTGCCAGCAGCGACCTAGCGGGTATGCTCGGTCGGCAGTTCTTC.

This clone was observed once. The rearrangement uses TRBV19 and TRBJ1-5; D not certain. The germline V and J ends were trimmed by 3 bases and 4 bases, with 7 bases remaining between them. Per the germline V gene, CDR1 is LNHDA and CDR2 is SQIVND (reference sequence). This CDR3 has 13 residues. The CDR3 sequence: CASSIGPNQPQHF. The CDR3 bases are TGTGCCAGTAGTATTGGCCCTAATCAGCCCCAGCATTTT.

This rearrangement joins TRBV27 to TRBJ2-2; TRBD2 matches at 9 bases. The junction had 9 bases not matched to a gene; V was cut back by 6 bases and J by 7 bases. The CDR3 runs to 15 residues. Germline assignment: CDR1 MNHEY and CDR2 SMNVEV (reference sequence). CDR3 sequence (DNA): TGTGCCAGCAGGCCCGGGAGCGGGGGGATCGGGGAGCTGTTTTTT. This translates into CASRPGSGGIGELFF.

The chain carries TRBV9 and TRBJ2-1; possible D gene TRBD1, 6 bases. V was clipped by 1 base and J by 5 bases, with 13 bases between them. This CDR3 has 15 amino acids. CDR1 SGDLS and CDR2 YYNGEE come from the germline V gene. The CDR3 reads CASSVLPDSNNEQFF. The CDR3 DNA reads TGTGCCAGCAGCGTACTTCCGGACAGCAACAATGAGCAGTTCTTC. Using reference TRBV9 and TRBJ2-1 for the parts outside the CDR3, the full variable domain is DSGVTQTPKHLITATGQRVTLRCSPRSGDLSVYWYQQSLDQGLQFLIQYYNGEERAKGNILERFSAQQFPDLHSELNLSSLELGDSALYFCASSVLPDSNNEQFFGPGTRLTVL.